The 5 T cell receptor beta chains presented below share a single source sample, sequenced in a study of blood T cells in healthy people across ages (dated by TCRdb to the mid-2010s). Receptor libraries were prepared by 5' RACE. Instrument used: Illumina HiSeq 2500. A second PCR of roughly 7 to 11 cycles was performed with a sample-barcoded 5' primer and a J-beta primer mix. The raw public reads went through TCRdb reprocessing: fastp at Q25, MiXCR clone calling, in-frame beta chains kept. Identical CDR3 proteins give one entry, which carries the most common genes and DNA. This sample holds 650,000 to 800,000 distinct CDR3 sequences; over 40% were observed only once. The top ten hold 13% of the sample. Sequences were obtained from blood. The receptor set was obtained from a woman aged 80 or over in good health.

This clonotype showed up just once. In DNA form, the CDR3 reads TGTGCCAGCAGGGCTAGCGGAGAATACGAGCAGTACTTC. Amino acid sequence: CASRASGEYEQYF. This chain joins TRBV27 and TRBJ2-7; TRBD2 matches 7 bases. The CDR3 spans 13 residues. Losses at the gene ends were 6 bases for V and 4 bases for J; bases not matched to a gene: 6. CDR1 and CDR2 from the germline V gene are MNHEY and SMNVEV (reference sequence).

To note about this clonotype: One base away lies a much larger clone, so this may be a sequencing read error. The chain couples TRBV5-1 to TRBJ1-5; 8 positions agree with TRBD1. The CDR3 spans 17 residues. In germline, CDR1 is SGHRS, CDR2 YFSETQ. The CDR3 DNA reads TGCGCCAGCAGCCCGGGACAGGCCGGCGGAAGCAATCCGCCCCAGCATTTT. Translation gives CASSPGQAGGSNPPQHF. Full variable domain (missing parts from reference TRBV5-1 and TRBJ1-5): KAGVTQTPRYLIKTRGQQVTLSCSPISGHRSVSWYQQTPGQGLQFLFEYFSETQRNKGNFPGRFSGRQFSNSRSEMNVSTLELGDSALYLCASSPGQAGGSNPPQHFGDGTRLSIL.

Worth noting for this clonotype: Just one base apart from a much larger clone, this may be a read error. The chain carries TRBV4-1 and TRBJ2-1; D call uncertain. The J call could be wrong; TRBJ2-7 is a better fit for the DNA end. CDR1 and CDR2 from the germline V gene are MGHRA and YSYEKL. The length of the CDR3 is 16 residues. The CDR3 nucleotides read TGCGCCAGCAGCCAAGAGGGCGTGAGTCCTTTCAATGAGCAGTACTTC. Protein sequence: CASSQEGVSPFNEQYF.

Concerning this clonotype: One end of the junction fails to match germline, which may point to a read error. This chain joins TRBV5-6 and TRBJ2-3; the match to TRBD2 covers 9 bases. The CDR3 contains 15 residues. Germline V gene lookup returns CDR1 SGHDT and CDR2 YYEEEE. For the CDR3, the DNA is TGTGGCAGCAGCTTGTCGGGGACTAGCATGGATACGCAGTATTTT. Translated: CGSSLSGTSMDTQYF.

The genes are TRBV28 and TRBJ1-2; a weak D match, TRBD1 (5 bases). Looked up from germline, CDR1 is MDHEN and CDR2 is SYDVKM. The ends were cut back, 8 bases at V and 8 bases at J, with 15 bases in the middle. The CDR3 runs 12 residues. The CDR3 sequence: CASARQYVGYTF. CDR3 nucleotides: TGTGCCAGCGCCCGACAGTATGTAGGCTACACCTTC.